A selection of T cell receptor beta chains follows, all from one sample in a study of blood T cells in healthy people across ages. MiXCR, applied by TCRdb to the 5' RACE reads, yields one record per CDR3 protein. In the table there are fewer than 600,000 distinct CDR3 sequences, about a quarter of which are singletons. This same sample was also taken into another study, of T cells of mothers and their children.

Sequenced: blood. Receptors were obtained from a boy aged 2 to 9 in good health. The CDR3 runs from the conserved cysteine through the conserved F or W. A D gene is named only where the DNA matches it firmly. Rows give clone size only sometimes, using once, few, many, or a class for an expanded clone.

few,TRBJ2-7,TRBD2,TRBV6-5,CASSYALAGWSYEQYF,TGTGCCAGCAGTTACGCACTAGCGGGGTGGTCCTACGAGCAGTACTTC
.,TRBJ2-7,.,TRBV27,CASSGAETYEQYF,TGTGCCAGCAGTGGGGCGGAGACCTACGAGCAGTACTTC
.,TRBJ2-5,.,TRBV20-1,CSASRGDLGETQYF,TGCAGTGCTTCAAGGGGGGACTTAGGGGAGACCCAGTACTTC
few,TRBJ2-3,.,TRBV9,CASSGQGTSTDTQYF,TGTGCCAGCAGCGGTCAGGGGACTAGCACAGATACGCAGTATTTT
.,TRBJ2-7,TRBD2,TRBV3-1,CASSQGMERGSRGGEQYF,TGTGCCAGCAGCCAAGGAATGGAGCGGGGGAGCAGGGGAGGCGAGCAGTACTTC
few,TRBJ2-5,.,TRBV29-1,CSVAWGLETQYF,TGCAGTGTCGCTTGGGGATTGGAGACCCAGTACTTC
.,TRBJ2-1,.,TRBV24-1,CATRGAGNEQFF,TGTGCCACCAGGGGGGCTGGCAATGAGCAGTTCTTC
few,TRBJ2-7,.,TRBV7-9,CASSLGAGSSYEQYF,TGTGCCAGCAGCTTAGGGGCGGGGAGCTCCTACGAGCAGTACTTC
.,TRBJ2-3,TRBD1,TRBV29-1,CSVEAGGVRTDTQYF,TGCAGCGTTGAAGCAGGGGGCGTTCGCACAGATACGCAGTATTTT
.,TRBJ2-3,TRBD2,TRBV7-2,CASSLVGLAGSTDTQYF,TGTGCCAGCAGCTTGGTGGGGCTAGCGGGGTCCACAGATACGCAGTATTTT